The 19 T cell receptor beta chains listed next were all sequenced from one sample in a study of PD-1 blockade in classical Hodgkin lymphoma. Method: immunoSEQ multiplex PCR; TCRdb's copy keeps in-frame clones and lacks some. The data contain roughly 60,000 clones, around 94% of them singletons. Time point meaning: cycle 4 day 1 (C4D1), after 6 weeks of nivolumab. With no exception, relapse followed autologous stem cell transplantation in all patients, and brentuximab vedotin exposure varied. Sequencing used peripheral blood mononuclear cells (PBMCs), obtained before the fourth cycle of nivolumab. These TCRs come from a human donor with classical Hodgkin lymphoma.

The J gene is TRBJ2-3, the V gene TRBV7-3; 13 bases are a match to TRBD2. Trimming at V came to 5 bases and at J to 1 base, leaving 3 bases not matched to a gene. From germline, CDR1 is SGHTA and CDR2 FQGTGA. This CDR3 comprises 16 residues. As DNA, the CDR3 is TGTGCCAGCAGCCCCGGACTAGCGGGAGGCACAGATACGCAGTATTTT. Translated, it gives CASSPGLAGGTDTQYF.

The CDR3 protein is CASSSGWRVFTDTQYF. The CDR3 DNA sequence: TGTGCCAGCAGTTCCGGATGGCGGGTGTTCACAGATACGCAGTATTTT. This chain uses TRBV6-6 with TRBJ2-3; weak D call: TRBD2 (5 bases). CDR3 length: 16 amino acids. Germline CDR1 and CDR2: MNHNY and SVGAGI (reference sequence). Trimming removed 4 bases at V and 2 bases at J, with 16 bases between.

The chain uses TRBV5-1 and TRBJ2-3, with D perhaps matching TRBD1 or TRBD2 (5 bases each). The CDR3 totals 15 residues. Germline V gene lookup returns CDR1 SGHRS and CDR2 YFSETQ. The ends were cut back, 2 bases at V and 3 bases at J, with 13 bases in the middle. CDR3 in DNA: TGCGCCAGCAGCTTTCAGGGAGTGGGGACAGATACGCAGTATTTT. It translates to CASSFQGVGTDTQYF.

This sequence joins TRBV7-9 and TRBJ2-7; D is possibly TRBD1 (6 bases). The V gene lost 1 base and the J gene lost 1 base, with 11 bases spanning the gap. The CDR3 is made up of 15 amino acids. Germline V lookup: CDR1 SEHNR, CDR2 FQNEAQ (reference sequence). The CDR3 region has the DNA TGTGCCAGCAGCTTAGATGTGGGACATTCCTACGAGCAGTACTTC. This translates into CASSLDVGHSYEQYF.

This chain uses TRBV28 with TRBJ1-1; unclear D gene. Trimming removed 3 bases from V and 1 base from J, with 9 bases in between. This CDR3 is built from 14 residues. From germline, CDR1 is MDHEN and CDR2 SYDVKM. CDR3 residues: CASSLFDANTEAFF. The CDR3 region has the DNA TGTGCCAGCAGTTTGTTCGACGCGAACACTGAAGCTTTCTTT.

This chain links TRBV27 with TRBJ1-1, with a possible D match to TRBD1 (6 bases). Germline V gene sequence: CDR1 MNHEY, CDR2 SMNVEV (reference sequence). Trimming shortened V by 2 bases and J by 4 bases, and 11 bases separated the two germline ends. This CDR3 is built from 14 residues. Written as DNA, the CDR3 is TGTGCCAGCAGTTTAATGGGGGGCGTCACTGAAGCTTTCTTT. Its protein is CASSLMGGVTEAFF.

This sequence joins TRBV25-1 and TRBJ2-5; maybe TRBD2 (5 bases). Deletions cut 9 bases from V and 3 bases from J, with 17 bases between. The CDR3 has 14 amino acids. In germline, CDR1 is MGHDK, CDR2 SYGVNS. The CDR3 reads CASARAGSKETQYF. CDR3 nucleotides: TGTGCCAGTGCCCGGGCGGGTTCGAAAGAGACCCAGTACTTC.

V gene TRBV7-2 combines with J gene TRBJ2-3; TRBD2 might be the D (6 bases). There are 15 residues in the CDR3. Germline loops: CDR1 SGHTA, CDR2 FQGNSA. The V gene lost 5 bases and the J gene lost 4 bases, with 16 bases spanning the gap. The CDR3 bases are TGTGCCAGCAGCCTCCTAGCGTTGAGCTCAGATACGCAGTATTTT. It encodes CASSLLALSSDTQYF.

This clone appeared once. V usage is TRBV7-6 and J usage is TRBJ2-1; D unresolved. V shed 5 bases and J shed 7 bases, with 15 bases lying between them. The CDR3 length is 14 residues. Germline V gene sequence: CDR1 SGHVS, CDR2 FNYEAQ. CDR3 sequence: CASSGDLIGNEQFF. CDR3 bases: TGTGCCAGCAGCGGAGACTTAATCGGTAATGAGCAGTTCTTC.

The chain employs TRBV6-1 and TRBJ1-5; 8 bases line up with TRBD1. This CDR3 is 14 amino acids long. V trimming: 4 bases; J trimming: 7 bases; junction bases outside the gene matches: 6. The germline CDR1 and CDR2 sequences are MNHNS and SASEGT. DNA of the CDR3: TGTGCCAGCAGTGCCAGGACAGGGATCCAGCCCCAGCATTTT. It translates to CASSARTGIQPQHF.

The chain has TRBV9 and TRBJ2-5; the match to TRBD1 covers 7 bases. CDR1 is SGDLS, CDR2 YYNGEE, per germline. There are 18 residues in the CDR3. The junction had 13 bases not matched to a gene; V was cut back by 0 bases and J by 2 bases. Here the CDR3 reads CASSVEPGQDRLQETQYF. The CDR3 DNA reads as TGTGCCAGCAGCGTAGAGCCCGGGCAGGACAGGCTTCAAGAGACCCAGTACTTC.

The rearrangement links TRBV19 to TRBJ2-7; D perhaps matches TRBD2 (6 bases). The CDR3 spans 16 residues. The germline V gene has CDR1 LNHDA and CDR2 SQIVND (reference sequence). Trimming took off 4 bases at V and 5 bases at J, with 21 bases between the two ends. The DNA of the CDR3 is TGTGCCAGTAGTACCTGGTTGACCGGGGGAGGCCACGAGCAGTACTTC. Translation: CASSTWLTGGGHEQYF.

V gene TRBV10-3 combines with J gene TRBJ2-1, with 11 nucleotides matching TRBD2. This CDR3 is 17 amino acids long. Germline CDR1 is ENHRY and CDR2 is SYGVKD. V trimming: 6 bases; J trimming: 0 bases; junction bases outside the gene matches: 7. DNA of the CDR3: TGTGCCATCAGGGGGACTAGCGGCCGGAGCTCCTACAATGAGCAGTTCTTC. It is translated as CAIRGTSGRSSYNEQFF.

This clone appeared a few times. CDR3 protein: CASSSREQGSYEQYF. DNA of the CDR3: TGTGCCAGCAGCAGCCGGGAACAGGGGTCCTACGAGCAGTACTTC. V and J are TRBV5-4 and TRBJ2-7; 7 bases agree with TRBD1. V lost 4 bases, J lost 1 base, and 8 bases stayed unmatched. The CDR3 sequence is 15 residues long. CDR1 is SGHNT, CDR2 YYREEE, per germline (reference sequence).

The chain has TRBV5-3 and TRBJ2-7; D possibly matches TRBD1 or TRBD2 (7 bases each). TRBV5-3 belongs to the ORF category, with a function that is uncertain. V lost 5 bases and J lost 2, with 11 bases in between. The CDR3 loop spans 13 amino acids. The CDR3 nucleotides read TGTGCCAGAAGGGGAGGGACAGCCTACGAGCAGTACTTC. This gives the protein CARRGGTAYEQYF.

V is TRBV29-1 and J is TRBJ2-5, with 8 nucleotides matching TRBD1. CDR3 length: 12 amino acids. Losses at the gene ends were 4 bases for V and 2 bases for J; bases not matched to a gene: 0. In germline, CDR1 is SQVTM, CDR2 ANQGSEA. The CDR3 loop reads CSVGQGQETQYF. The CDR3 coding sequence is TGCAGCGTTGGACAGGGGCAAGAGACCCAGTACTTC.

The chain is built from TRBV27 and TRBJ2-7, with TRBD2 identical over 8 bases. CDR3 length: 15 residues. V lost 3 bases, J lost 2 bases, and 6 bases stayed unmatched. The germline gives CDR1 MNHEY, CDR2 SMNVEV (reference sequence). CDR3 sequence (DNA): TGTGCCAGCAGTTTGGTAGCGGGGCTAACCTACGAGCAGTACTTC. This codes for CASSLVAGLTYEQYF.

The chain has TRBV9 and TRBJ2-1, with 7 bases aligning to TRBD2. This CDR3 is built from 17 residues. Germline assignment: CDR1 SGDLS and CDR2 YYNGEE. Trimming took 3 bases from V and 0 from J; bases not matched to a gene: 9. In DNA, the CDR3 is TGTGCCAGCAGCGCAGACGTGCGGGGGAGCTCCTACAATGAGCAGTTCTTC. Protein sequence: CASSADVRGSSYNEQFF.

The chain couples TRBV5-1 to TRBJ2-2, with 9 bases aligning to TRBD1. The germline V gene encodes CDR1 SGHRS and CDR2 YFSETQ. Trimming removed 1 base from V and 6 bases from J; junction bases left unmatched: 10. The CDR3 is made up of 17 amino acids. The CDR3: CASSLLPGQGLAGELFF. Here the CDR3 DNA reads TGCGCCAGCAGCTTGCTGCCGGGACAGGGATTAGCCGGGGAGCTGTTTTTT.